This TCR beta chain appears in the sequencing data of a study of T cell repertoires in cytomegalovirus infection. Across the whole study: Public TCR beta signatures provided an indication of both CMV infection and a matching HLA type.

Note on this clonotype: The antigen is not known.

Overall study results and limits: There were carriers of CMV plus the relevant HLA, and cumulative public TCR beta family frequency identified them.

V lost 7 bases and J lost 1, with 7 bases in between. The CDR3 totals 12 residues. Using its own MiXCR run on the reads, TCRdb lists one record per CDR3 protein. Of fewer than 200,000 distinct CDR3 sequences detected, approximately 21% appear once; the ten largest clones hold 25%. The gene calls are TRBV12-3 or TRBV12-4 and TRBJ1-1; D uncertain. The clonotype was recovered from a human donor in good health (CMV status not recorded). Some clones in this sample may be carry-over from other donors' samples. The material sequenced was CD8+ T cells from cultured PBMCs, taken from culture after CMV antigen stimulation. DNA of the CDR3: TGTGCCAGCACCCCGGGGAACACTGAAGCTTTCTTT. Its protein is CASTPGNTEAFF.